The rows below give T cell receptor beta chains drawn from one sample of a study of T cell responses to AZD1222 COVID-19 vaccine. TCRdb's table, derived via immunoSEQ multiplex PCR, lists solely in-frame clones and lacks some. The top ten clones hold approximately 1.3% of a sample with 150,000 or so clones, roughly 92% of them seen once. The sample consisted of peripheral blood, taken 28 days after the second AZD1222 dose. The receptors derive from an adult who received the AZD1222 COVID-19 vaccine. The CDR3 runs from the conserved cysteine through the conserved F or W. The D gene is left open where the match is weak. The size field is filled for only some rows; it gives once, few, many or a size class.

size | J | V | D | CDR3 | DNA
. | TRBJ2-1 | TRBV11-2 | . | CASSPYGAGGYNEQFF | TGTGCCAGCAGCCCCTACGGAGCGGGTGGCTACAATGAGCAGTTCTTC
. | TRBJ1-2 | TRBV20-1 | TRBD1 | CSASARQGFNYGYTF | TGCAGTGCTAGTGCCCGACAGGGGTTTAACTATGGCTACACCTTC
. | TRBJ1-5 | TRBV19 | TRBD1 | CASSTGQLSNQPQHF | TGTGCCAGTAGTACGGGACAGCTTAGCAATCAGCCCCAGCATTTT
. | TRBJ2-7 | TRBV7-2 | . | CASSRGAAPGRGEQYF | TGTGCCAGCAGCCGGGGCGCGGCGCCGGGTAGAGGCGAGCAGTACTTC
. | TRBJ2-3 | TRBV5-6 | TRBD2 | CASSLTWASGRLSTDTQYF | TGTGCCAGCAGCTTGACTTGGGCTAGCGGGAGGCTCAGCACAGATACGCAGTATTTT
once | TRBJ1-4 | TRBV15 | . | CATSRDPSLTNEKLFF | TGTGCCACCAGCAGAGATCCCAGCCTAACTAATGAAAAACTGTTTTTT
. | TRBJ2-7 | TRBV7-9 | . | CASSQGNEQYF | TGTGCCAGCAGTCAGGGAAACGAGCAGTACTTC
once | TRBJ2-3 | TRBV7-2 | TRBD2 | CASSLSGLEDTQYF | TGTGCCAGCAGCTTATCGGGACTAGAAGATACGCAGTATTTT
once | TRBJ2-4 | TRBV12-3/TRBV12-4 | . | CASSLTGEGQYF | TGTGCCAGCAGCCTTACGGGGGAAGGTCAGTACTTC
once | TRBJ1-4 | TRBV4-3 | . | CASSQDRAGNEKLFF | TGCGCCAGCAGCCAAGATAGGGCAGGTAATGAAAAACTGTTTTTT
. | TRBJ2-1 | TRBV18 | TRBD1 | CASSTNTGQGKGNEQFF | TGTGCCAGCTCAACGAATACGGGACAGGGTAAGGGCAATGAGCAGTTCTTC
. | TRBJ1-3 | TRBV9 | . | CASSVVPTWGRLAGNTIYF | TGTGCCAGCAGCGTAGTCCCCACTTGGGGGAGGCTTGCTGGAAACACCATATATTTT
. | TRBJ1-3 | TRBV28 | . | CASSGRHGGLDIYF | TGTGCCAGCAGTGGACGACACGGAGGTCTCGACATATATTTT
. | TRBJ2-7 | TRBV19 | . | CASSPTVHNEQYF | TGTGCCAGTAGTCCGACAGTACATAACGAGCAGTACTTC
. | TRBJ1-1 | TRBV5-1 | TRBD1 | CASSLQGDTEAFF | TGCGCCAGCAGCTTGCAGGGGGACACTGAAGCTTTCTTT
. | TRBJ1-1 | TRBV7-9 | . | CASSFLGGVMAEAFF | TGTGCCAGCAGCTTTTTAGGGGGTGTTATGGCTGAAGCTTTCTTT
. | TRBJ1-5 | TRBV7-9 | . | CATGGDRSNQPQHF | TGTGCCACCGGCGGAGACAGAAGCAATCAGCCCCAGCATTTT
. | TRBJ1-1 | TRBV6-5 | . | CASRSFSITEAFF | TGTGCCAGCAGGTCCTTTAGTATCACTGAAGCTTTCTTT
. | TRBJ1-1 | TRBV12-3/TRBV12-4 | TRBD1 | CASSLGTGSEAFF | TGTGCCAGCAGTTTAGGGACAGGGTCTGAAGCTTTCTTT
. | TRBJ2-1 | TRBV3-1/TRBV3-2 | TRBD2 | CASSQALAGGNYNEQFF | TGTGCCAGCAGCCAAGCCCTAGCGGGAGGTAACTACAATGAGCAGTTCTTC
. | TRBJ1-1 | TRBV5-1 | . | CASSEQGVSFF | TGCGCCAGCAGCGAACAGGGAGTGTCTTTCTTT
. | TRBJ1-3 | TRBV14 | . | CASSQGTASGNTIYF | TGTGCCAGCAGCCAAGGGACAGCCTCTGGAAACACCATATATTTT
. | TRBJ1-5 | TRBV9 | . | CASSVGENQPQHF | TGTGCCAGCAGCGTAGGAGAAAATCAGCCCCAGCATTTT
. | TRBJ1-3 | TRBV5-5 | . | CASSLDGGVNGNTIYF | TGTGCCAGCAGCTTGGATGGAGGGGTGAATGGAAACACCATATATTTT
. | TRBJ1-2 | TRBV19 | TRBD1 | CASSKRQGEDGYTF | TGTGCCAGTAGTAAGAGACAGGGGGAAGATGGCTACACCTTC
. | TRBJ2-3 | TRBV28 | . | CASSYPLGEEYTDTQYF | TGTGCCAGCAGCTACCCCCTGGGAGAAGAATACACAGATACGCAGTATTTT
once | TRBJ2-1 | TRBV5-3 | TRBD2 | CARSLGRGYINEQFF | TGTGCCAGAAGCTTGGGGCGGGGGTATATCAATGAGCAGTTCTTC
few | TRBJ2-7 | TRBV5-1 | TRBD2 | CASSNPRTSGGVNEQYF | TGCGCCAGCAGCAACCCTAGGACTAGCGGGGGGGTCAACGAGCAGTACTTC
. | TRBJ1-4 | TRBV20-1 | . | CSASPTAGPNEKLFF | TGCAGTGCTAGTCCTACCGCGGGACCCAATGAAAAACTGTTTTTT
. | TRBJ1-1 | TRBV9 | . | CASSAYAGVGTEAFF | TGTGCCAGCAGCGCGTATGCAGGGGTAGGCACTGAAGCTTTCTTT
. | TRBJ2-3 | TRBV20-1 | TRBD2 | CSASVLAGATDTQYF | TGCAGTGCTAGTGTCCTAGCGGGAGCCACAGATACGCAGTATTTT
once | TRBJ1-2 | TRBV7-9 | TRBD1 | CASSLGPTRDRGHGYTF | TGTGCCAGCAGCTTAGGCCCCACCAGGGACAGGGGACATGGCTACACCTTC
. | TRBJ2-7 | TRBV10-2 | . | CASSGHKSSYEQYF | TGCGCCAGCAGTGGACATAAGAGCTCCTACGAGCAGTACTTC
. | TRBJ1-2 | TRBV21-1 | . | CASSKVGGNYGYTF | TGTGCCAGCAGCAAAGTGGGGGGTAACTATGGCTACACCTTC
. | TRBJ1-1 | TRBV20-1 | . | CSASPSLGNTEAFF | TGCAGTGCTAGTCCCTCCTTGGGGAACACTGAAGCTTTCTTT
. | TRBJ1-6 | TRBV6-5 | . | CASSYQGGNSPLHF | TGTGCCAGCAGTTACCAGGGTGGGAATTCACCCCTCCACTTT
. | TRBJ2-1 | TRBV7-9 | TRBD1 | CATVGTGSNNEQFF | TGTGCCACCGTCGGGACAGGTTCCAACAATGAGCAGTTCTTC
. | TRBJ1-3 | TRBV2 | . | CASSVGGNTIYF | TGTGCCAGCAGTGTGGGAGGAAACACCATATATTTT
. | TRBJ1-1 | TRBV7-2 | . | CASSLVVRVGEAFF | TGTGCCAGCAGCTTAGTAGTCAGGGTGGGTGAAGCTTTCTTT
once | TRBJ2-1 | TRBV7-9 | TRBD2 | CASSSASGIWEQFF | TGTGCCAGCAGCTCCGCTAGCGGGATTTGGGAGCAGTTCTTC
. | TRBJ1-1 | TRBV5-1 | . | CASSLAGSENTEAFF | TGCGCCAGCAGCTTGGCTGGGTCGGAGAACACTGAAGCTTTCTTT
. | TRBJ1-3 | TRBV18 | . | CASSPRTAGNTIYF | TGTGCCAGCTCACCAAGGACAGCTGGAAACACCATATATTTT